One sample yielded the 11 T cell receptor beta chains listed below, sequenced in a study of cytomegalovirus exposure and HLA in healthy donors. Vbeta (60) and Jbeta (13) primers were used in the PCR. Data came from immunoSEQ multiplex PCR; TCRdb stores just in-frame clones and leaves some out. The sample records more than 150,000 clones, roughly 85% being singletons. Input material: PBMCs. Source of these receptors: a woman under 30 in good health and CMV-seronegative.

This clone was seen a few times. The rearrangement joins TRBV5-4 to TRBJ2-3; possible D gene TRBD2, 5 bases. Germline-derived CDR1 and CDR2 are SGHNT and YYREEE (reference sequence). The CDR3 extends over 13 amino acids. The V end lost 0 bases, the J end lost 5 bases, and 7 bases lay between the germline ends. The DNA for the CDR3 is TGTGCCAGCAGCTTGGCCAGCGGAGATACGCAGTATTTT. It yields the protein CASSLASGDTQYF.

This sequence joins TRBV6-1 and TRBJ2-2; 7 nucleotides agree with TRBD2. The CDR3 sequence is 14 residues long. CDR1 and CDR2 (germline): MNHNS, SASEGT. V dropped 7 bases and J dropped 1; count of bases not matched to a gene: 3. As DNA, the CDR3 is TGTGCCAGCATAGGACTAGGGAACACCGGGGAGCTGTTTTTT. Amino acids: CASIGLGNTGELFF.

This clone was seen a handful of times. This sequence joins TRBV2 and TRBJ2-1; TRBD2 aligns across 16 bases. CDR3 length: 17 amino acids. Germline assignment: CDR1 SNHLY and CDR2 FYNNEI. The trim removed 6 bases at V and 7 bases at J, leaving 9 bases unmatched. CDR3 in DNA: TGTGCCAGCAGGGGACTAGCGGGGGGGGCCGGCTGGAATGAGCAGTTCTTC. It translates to CASRGLAGGAGWNEQFF.

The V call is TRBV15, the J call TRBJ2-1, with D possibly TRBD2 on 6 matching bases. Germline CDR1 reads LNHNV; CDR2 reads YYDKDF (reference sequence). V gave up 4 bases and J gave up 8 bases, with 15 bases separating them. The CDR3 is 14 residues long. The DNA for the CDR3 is TGTGCCACCAGCACTCCTTGGGCGGGGCATGAGCAGTTCTTC. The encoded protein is CATSTPWAGHEQFF. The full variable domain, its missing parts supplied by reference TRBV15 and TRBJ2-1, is DAMVIQNPRYQVTQFGKPVTLSCSQTLNHNVMYWYQQKSSQAPKLLFHYYDKDFNNEADTPDNFQSRRPNTSFCFLDIRSPGLGDTAMYLCATSTPWAGHEQFFGPGTRLTVL.

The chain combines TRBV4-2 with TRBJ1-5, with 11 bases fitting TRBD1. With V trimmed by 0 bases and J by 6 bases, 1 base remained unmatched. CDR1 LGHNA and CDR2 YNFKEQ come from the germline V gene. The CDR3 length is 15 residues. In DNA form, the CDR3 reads TGTGCCAGCAGCCAAGAGGGACAGGGGGGTCAGCCCCAGCATTTT. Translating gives CASSQEGQGGQPQHF.

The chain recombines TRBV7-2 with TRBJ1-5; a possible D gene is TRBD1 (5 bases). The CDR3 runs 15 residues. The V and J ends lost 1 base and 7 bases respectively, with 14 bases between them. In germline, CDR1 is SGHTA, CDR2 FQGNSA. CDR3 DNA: TGTGCCAGCAGCTTAGTCCTCGACCCAGGGCAGCCCCAGCATTTT. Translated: CASSLVLDPGQPQHF.

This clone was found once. The CDR3, as DNA: TGTGCCAGCAGTTATGACTCCGCCTATGGTTATACCTATGGCTACACCTTC. Translation: CASSYDSAYGYTYGYTF. J is TRBJ1-2 and V is TRBV27; D call uncertain. The CDR3 is 17 residues long. In germline, CDR1 is MNHEY, CDR2 SMNVEV (reference sequence). V was trimmed by 4 bases and J by 4 bases, leaving 22 bases between them.

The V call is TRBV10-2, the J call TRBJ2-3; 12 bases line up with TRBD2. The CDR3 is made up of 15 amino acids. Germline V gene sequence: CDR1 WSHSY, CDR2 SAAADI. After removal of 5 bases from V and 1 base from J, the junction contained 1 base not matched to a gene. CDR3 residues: CASSWTSGGTDTQYF. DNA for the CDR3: TGCGCCAGCAGTTGGACTAGCGGGGGCACAGATACGCAGTATTTT.

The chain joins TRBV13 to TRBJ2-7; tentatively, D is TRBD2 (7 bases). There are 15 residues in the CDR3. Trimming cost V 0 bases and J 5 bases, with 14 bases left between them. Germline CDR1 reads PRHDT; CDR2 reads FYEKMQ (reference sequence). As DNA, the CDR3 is TGTGCCAGCAGCTTAGGCCTGGGGGGGGGCCACGAGCAGTACTTC. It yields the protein CASSLGLGGGHEQYF.

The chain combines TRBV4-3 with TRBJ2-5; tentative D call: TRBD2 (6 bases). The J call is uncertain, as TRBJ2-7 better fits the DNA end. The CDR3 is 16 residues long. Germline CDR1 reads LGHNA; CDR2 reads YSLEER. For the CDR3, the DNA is TGCGCCAGCAGCCAAGCCCAGGGAGGCGGTTACTACGAGCAGTACTTC. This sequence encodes CASSQAQGGGYYEQYF.

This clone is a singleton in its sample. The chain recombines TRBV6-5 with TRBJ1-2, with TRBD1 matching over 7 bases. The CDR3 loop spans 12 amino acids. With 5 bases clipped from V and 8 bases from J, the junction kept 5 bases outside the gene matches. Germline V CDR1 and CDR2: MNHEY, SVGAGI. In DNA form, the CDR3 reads TGTGCCAGCAGTCGACAGGGAGGAGGCTACACCTTC. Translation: CASSRQGGGYTF.